The 23 T cell receptor beta chains below were found in one sample sequenced in a study of shared clonotypes between healthy human individuals. The table came from immunoSEQ multiplex PCR; TCRdb's copy has only in-frame clones and leaves some out. The sample contains nearly 1 million clones, approximately 80% of which appear only once. Sequencing was done on a sample of memory CD4+ T cells sorted from blood. Subset given: CD45RA-negative fraction. All receptors come from a man aged 18-30 years in good health.

V usage is TRBV5-1 and J usage is TRBJ2-5; perhaps TRBD1 as D (6 bases). Germline loops: CDR1 SGHRS, CDR2 YFSETQ. The CDR3 consists of 14 residues. Deletions cut 4 bases from V and 4 bases from J, with 14 bases between. CDR3 in DNA: TGCGCCAGCAGCCCCGGGTCAGGGGTAGAGACCCAGTACTTC. Amino acids: CASSPGSGVETQYF.

V gene TRBV6-1 combines with J gene TRBJ2-2; D gene unclear. Trimming removed 3 bases at V and 7 bases at J, with 12 bases between. The CDR3 has 14 residues. Germline V gene sequence: CDR1 MNHNS, CDR2 SASEGT. CDR3 residues: CASSENPKGGELFF. The CDR3 DNA reads TGTGCCAGCAGTGAGAACCCCAAGGGCGGGGAGCTGTTTTTT.

The gene calls are TRBV7-2 and TRBJ2-7; D remains unclear. Between the trimmed V and J ends, which lost 5 bases and 0 bases, there was a span of 11 bases. Germline values: CDR1 SGHTA, CDR2 FQGNSA. The CDR3 runs 14 residues. In nucleotides, the CDR3 is TGTGCCAGCAGCCGCGACCGGTACTCCTACGAGCAGTACTTC. Translated: CASSRDRYSYEQYF. Variable domain in full (rest from reference TRBV7-2 and TRBJ2-7): GAGVSQSPSNKVTEKGKDVELRCDPISGHTALYWYRQSLGQGLEFLIYFQGNSAPDKSGLPSDRFSAERTGGSVSTLTIQRTQQEDSAVYLCASSRDRYSYEQYFGPGTRLTVT.

V is TRBV11-2 and J is TRBJ2-7, with D possibly TRBD1 on 6 matching bases. V shed 4 bases and J shed 3 bases, with 7 bases lying between them. From germline, CDR1 is SGHAT and CDR2 FQNNGV. This CDR3 is built from 12 residues. The CDR3 reads CASSSGDYEQYF. The CDR3 DNA follows: TGTGCCAGCAGCTCAGGGGACTACGAGCAGTACTTC.

The rearrangement joins TRBV11-2 to TRBJ1-1, with D possibly being TRBD1 (6 bases). The germline CDR1 and CDR2 sequences are SGHAT and FQNNGV. Trimming pared 5 bases from V and 0 bases from J, leaving 13 bases between. This CDR3 comprises 15 residues. The CDR3 DNA reads TGTGCCAGCAGCCCTAGGACAGCGATGAACACTGAAGCTTTCTTT. Translated: CASSPRTAMNTEAFF.

The chain joins TRBV10-3 to TRBJ2-5, with D perhaps matching TRBD1 (6 bases). Germline CDR1 is ENHRY and CDR2 is SYGVKD. The CDR3 runs 13 residues. V was clipped by 10 bases and J by 2 bases, with 14 bases between them. The CDR3 DNA follows: TGTGCCACCACGAACAGGGAGCAAGAGACCCAGTACTTC. Encoded protein: CATTNREQETQYF.

This chain joins TRBV18 and TRBJ1-1, with D unresolved. V lost 3 bases and J lost 0, with 5 bases in between. Germline-derived CDR1 and CDR2 are KGHSH and LQKENI. The CDR3 length is 13 residues. In DNA form, the CDR3 reads TGTGCCAGCTCACCCTCGTTGAACACTGAAGCTTTCTTT. Translation gives CASSPSLNTEAFF.

The chain uses TRBV5-1 and TRBJ2-3; possibly TRBD2 for D (7 bases). The V gene's germline CDR1 is SGHRS and CDR2 YFSETQ. Trimming stripped 5 bases from V and 2 bases from J, with 15 bases between. This CDR3 spans 15 amino acids. CDR3: CASRVSGDNTDTQYF. In DNA form, the CDR3 reads TGCGCCAGCAGAGTCAGCGGGGACAACACAGATACGCAGTATTTT.

The chain is built from TRBV4-3 and TRBJ1-2; D possibly corresponds to TRBD1 (6 bases). Germline V gives CDR1 LGHNA, CDR2 YSLEER. The CDR3 loop spans 13 amino acids. V lost 4 bases to trimming and J lost 8 bases, with 14 bases between them. The CDR3 DNA reads as TGCGCCAGCAGCCGAGAACAGGGTGGCGGCTACACCTTC. It codes for CASSREQGGGYTF.

V gene TRBV18 combines with J gene TRBJ2-2; D uncertain. The CDR3 covers 15 residues. CDR1 KGHSH and CDR2 LQKENI come from the germline V gene. Trimming took 6 bases from V and 3 from J, leaving 14 bases between them. This CDR3 is CASSSGQTYTGELFF. CDR3 bases: TGTGCCAGCTCCTCGGGCCAGACTTACACCGGGGAGCTGTTTTTT.

This chain joins TRBV11-2 and TRBJ2-3; D might be TRBD2 (5 bases). The CDR3 totals 15 residues. The germline V gene encodes CDR1 SGHAT and CDR2 FQNNGV. With 3 bases removed from V and 3 bases from J, the gap between germline ends came to 13 bases. In DNA form, the CDR3 reads TGTGCCAGCAGCTTTGAGGTTACTAGTACAGATACGCAGTATTTT. This gives the protein CASSFEVTSTDTQYF.

This chain joins TRBV7-9 and TRBJ1-1; unclear D gene. The CDR3 is made up of 11 amino acids. The ends were cut back, 5 bases at V and 6 bases at J, with 7 bases in the middle. Germline V gene sequence: CDR1 SEHNR, CDR2 FQNEAQ (reference sequence). The CDR3 DNA reads as TGTGCCAGCAGCCAGGCGGCTGAAGCTTTCTTT. Its translation: CASSQAAEAFF.

The chain combines TRBV5-6 with TRBJ1-3; D gene uncertain. Germline-derived CDR1 and CDR2 are SGHDT and YYEEEE. This CDR3 contains 15 residues. V lost 0 bases and J lost 0, with 7 bases in between. The CDR3 sequence is CASSLGKSSGNTIYF. The CDR3 bases are TGTGCCAGCAGCTTGGGTAAAAGCTCTGGAAACACCATATATTTT.

The genes are TRBV19 and TRBJ2-7, with TRBD1 identical over 7 bases. Germline V CDR1 and CDR2: LNHDA, SQIVND (reference sequence). The CDR3 spans 14 residues. The V segment lost 5 bases and the J segment 0 bases; nucleotides outside the gene matches: 4. Here the CDR3 reads CASSVTGLSYEQYF. The CDR3 coding sequence is TGTGCCAGTAGTGTGACAGGGCTCTCCTACGAGCAGTACTTC.

This clone was counted ten times or more. The V call is TRBV7-9, the J call TRBJ2-5; D remains ambiguous. V was clipped by 3 bases and J by 2 bases, with 16 bases between them. Germline lookup yields CDR1 SEHNR and CDR2 FQNEAQ (reference sequence). The CDR3 runs to 16 residues. The DNA for the CDR3 is TGTGCCAGCAGCTTTCTCTCAGGTCTCGAACAAGAGACCCAGTACTTC. As protein: CASSFLSGLEQETQYF.

The rearrangement links TRBV19 to TRBJ1-2; no clear D gene. The CDR3 contains 12 residues. CDR1 and CDR2 (germline): LNHDA, SQIVND (reference sequence). The ends were cut back, 3 bases at V and 2 bases at J, with 4 bases in the middle. CDR3 DNA sequence: TGTGCCAGTAGTATGTCCAACTATGGCTACACCTTC. It translates to CASSMSNYGYTF. Filled out from reference TRBV19 and TRBJ1-2, the complete variable domain reads DGGITQSPKYLFRKEGQNVTLSCEQNLNHDAMYWYRQDPGQGLRLIYYSQIVNDFQKGDIAEGYSVSREKKESFPLTVTSAQKNPTAFYLCASSMSNYGYTFGSGTRLTVV.

J is TRBJ1-2 and V is TRBV2; D gene uncertain. The CDR3 totals 14 residues. V lost 5 bases and J lost 4, with 14 bases in between. CDR1 SNHLY and CDR2 FYNNEI come from the germline V gene. DNA for the CDR3: TGTGCCAGCAGTAAAGACCAGGTCCTCTATGGCTACACCTTC. Translated, it gives CASSKDQVLYGYTF. Combining the CDR3 with reference TRBV2 and TRBJ1-2 gives the whole variable domain EPEVTQTPSHQVTQMGQEVILRCVPISNHLYFYWYRQILGQKVEFLVSFYNNEISEKSEIFDDQFSVERPDGSNFTLKIRSTKLEDSAMYFCASSKDQVLYGYTFGSGTRLTVV.

V usage is TRBV27 and J usage is TRBJ2-5, with D perhaps TRBD1 (5 bases). The CDR3 spans 16 residues. V lost 3 bases and J lost 1, with 15 bases in between. CDR1 MNHEY and CDR2 SMNVEV come from the germline V gene (reference sequence). CDR3 in DNA: TGTGCCAGCAGTTTCCTGGGTGGGGCGGCCCAAGAGACCCAGTACTTC. Amino acids: CASSFLGGAAQETQYF.

This clone was observed many times. This rearrangement joins TRBV5-4 to TRBJ2-7; D is unresolved. This CDR3 has 13 residues. Trimming took off 4 bases at V and 5 bases at J, with 13 bases between the two ends. Germline CDR1 is SGHNT and CDR2 is YYREEE (reference sequence). As DNA, the CDR3 is TGTGCCAGCAGCGGGGATAGGAGCAACGAGCAGTACTTC. It yields the protein CASSGDRSNEQYF.

The rearrangement joins TRBV6-6 to TRBJ2-2; TRBD2 might be the D (6 bases). Trimming shortened V by 2 bases and J by 5 bases, and 12 bases separated the two germline ends. The germline V gene has CDR1 MNHNY and CDR2 SVGAGI (reference sequence). The CDR3 is made up of 15 amino acids. CDR3 protein: CASSYGTAGTGELFF. The CDR3 nucleotides read TGTGCCAGCAGTTACGGGACGGCGGGGACCGGGGAGCTGTTTTTT.

This rearrangement joins TRBV30 to TRBJ2-5; possibly TRBD1 for D (6 bases). This CDR3 has 13 residues. Trimming took 4 bases from V and 6 from J, leaving 15 bases between them. Germline CDR1 reads GTSNPN; CDR2 reads SVGIG (reference sequence). The CDR3 sequence: CAWTLQGIKTQYF. DNA of the CDR3: TGTGCCTGGACCCTACAGGGTATAAAGACCCAGTACTTC.

This clone was counted a few times. This sample includes further DNA sequences coding for the same CDR3. The genes are TRBV9 and TRBJ2-3; D is undetermined. Germline values: CDR1 SGDLS, CDR2 YYNGEE. The V gene lost 1 base and the J gene lost 6 bases, with 6 bases spanning the gap. This CDR3 has 12 amino acids. CDR3 protein: CASSVIGDTQYF. DNA for the CDR3: TGTGCCAGCAGCGTAATAGGGGATACGCAGTATTTT.

The V call is TRBV28, the J call TRBJ2-1; D is undetermined. CDR1 is MDHEN, CDR2 SYDVKM, per germline. Trimming shortened V by 7 bases and J by 0 bases, and 13 bases separated the two germline ends. The CDR3 is made up of 15 amino acids. CDR3 loop: CASTLLRSSYNEQFF. The CDR3 DNA sequence: TGTGCCAGCACCTTGCTGCGGAGCTCCTACAATGAGCAGTTCTTC.